Below are 9 T cell receptor beta chains sequenced from a single sample in a study of T cells in Graves' hyperthyroidism and ophthalmopathy (dated by TCRdb to between 2018 and 2020). Receptor libraries were prepared by multiplex PCR. Sequencing relied on an Illumina HiSeq 2000. The TCR beta CDR3 regions were amplified from RNA transcripts. A first-round RT-PCR of the TCR CDR3 used the HTBI primer set with the Qiagen OneStep RT-PCR kit. In-frame beta chains were kept once TCRdb had trimmed the public reads at Q25 with fastp and called clones with MiXCR. Entries that share a CDR3 protein sequence are merged under the most common genes and DNA. The sample table holds hundreds of thousands of distinct CDR3 sequences, of which 20% to 25% were seen once. The top ten clones comprise about 60% of the sample. The specimen sequenced was blood. The source is a man younger than 40 with Graves' ophthalmopathy.

The chain links TRBV7-2 to TRBJ2-2; 8 positions agree with TRBD1. The trim removed 5 bases at V and 0 bases at J, leaving 5 bases unmatched. Germline values: CDR1 SGHTA, CDR2 FQGNSA. The CDR3 covers 16 residues. The CDR3 spells CASSPGGQANTGELFF. The CDR3 nucleotides read TGTGCCAGCAGCCCTGGGGGACAGGCGAACACCGGGGAGCTGTTTTTT. Using reference TRBV7-2 and TRBJ2-2 for the parts outside the CDR3, the full variable domain is GAGVSQSPSNKVTEKGKDVELRCDPISGHTALYWYRQSLGQGLEFLIYFQGNSAPDKSGLPSDRFSAERTGGSVSTLTIQRTQQEDSAVYLCASSPGGQANTGELFFGEGSRLTVL.

This clonotype was seen a handful of times. The genes are TRBV20-1 and TRBJ1-2, with a weak D call TRBD1 (6 bases). CDR3 size: 12 residues. Trimming removed 4 bases at V and 2 bases at J, with 8 bases between. The germline V gene has CDR1 DFQATT and CDR2 SNEGSKA (reference sequence). The CDR3 coding sequence is TGCAGTGCTAAACAGGGAAACTATGGCTACACCTTC. Encoded protein: CSAKQGNYGYTF.

This clonotype was counted at least ten times. The chain has TRBV20-1 and TRBJ1-4, with 8 nucleotides matching TRBD1. The CDR3 spans 14 residues. Germline CDR1 is DFQATT and CDR2 is SNEGSKA (reference sequence). The ends lost 5 bases at V and 8 bases at J; junction bases unmatched: 10. The chain's CDR3 is CSAFPFGQGEKLFF. In nucleotides, the CDR3 is TGCAGTGCTTTCCCGTTCGGACAGGGCGAAAAACTGTTTTTT.

The rearrangement links TRBV29-1 to TRBJ2-7; D is uncertain. This CDR3 region has 11 residues. Germline V lookup: CDR1 SQVTM, CDR2 ANQGSEA. V was cut by 4 bases and J by 1 base, with 5 bases left in between. The CDR3 DNA reads as TGCAGCGTTGCCGAGTCCTACGAGCAGTACTTC. As protein: CSVAESYEQYF.

This sequence joins TRBV29-1 and TRBJ2-7; perhaps TRBD2 as D (6 bases). Germline V gene data show CDR1 as SQVTM and CDR2 as ANQGSEA. The V and J ends lost 2 bases and 4 bases respectively, with 12 bases between them. The CDR3 is 13 amino acids. Here the CDR3 DNA reads TGCAGCGTTGAAAAACAGGCGGGGTACGAGCAGTACTTC. Its translation is CSVEKQAGYEQYF.

The V gene is TRBV7-8, the J gene TRBJ2-7; 11 bases align to TRBD2. This CDR3 is 15 amino acids long. Germline V CDR1 and CDR2: SGHVS, FQNEAQ. V lost 6 bases, J lost 0 bases, and 4 bases stayed unmatched. CDR3 region: CASRRGLAVSYEQYF. The CDR3 bases are TGTGCCAGCAGGCGGGGACTAGCGGTCTCCTACGAGCAGTACTTC. The full variable domain, rest sourced from reference TRBV7-8 and TRBJ2-7, is GAGVSQSPRYKVAKRGQDVALRCDPISGHVSLFWYQQALGQGPEFLTYFQNEAQLDKSGLPSDRFFAERPEGSVSTLKIQRTQQEDSAVYLCASRRGLAVSYEQYFGPGTRLTVT.

J is TRBJ2-3 and V is TRBV5-6; tentatively, D is TRBD2 (5 bases). Germline V lookup: CDR1 SGHDT, CDR2 YYEEEE. This CDR3 spans 15 amino acids. The V gene lost 1 base and the J gene lost 4 bases, with 13 bases spanning the gap. The CDR3 nucleotides read TGTGCCAGCAGCTTGCAGTTCGGGAACGCAGATACGCAGTATTTT. It is translated as CASSLQFGNADTQYF. The whole variable domain, remainder taken from reference TRBV5-6 and TRBJ2-3, is DAGVTQSPTHLIKTRGQQVTLRCSPKSGHDTVSWYQQALGQGPQFIFQYYEEEERQRGNFPDRFSGHQFPNYSSELNVNALLLGDSALYLCASSLQFGNADTQYFGPGTRLTVL.

The chain is built from TRBV9 and TRBJ1-1; D gene uncertain. CDR3 size: 13 residues. Germline values: CDR1 SGDLS, CDR2 YYNGEE. With 3 bases removed from V and 1 base from J, the gap between germline ends came to 7 bases. CDR3 sequence: CASSAGRNTEAFF. CDR3 coding DNA: TGTGCCAGCAGCGCTGGACGGAACACTGAAGCTTTCTTT.

Details on this clonotype: A junction boundary mismatches the germline segment, possibly from a read error. The chain carries TRBV7-9 and TRBJ1-1; D may be TRBD1 (6 bases). This CDR3 contains 14 residues. Looked up from germline, CDR1 is SEHNR and CDR2 is FQNEAQ (reference sequence). CDR3 loop: CASGSDSMNTVAFF. CDR3 nucleotide sequence: TGTGCCAGCGGGTCGGACAGTATGAACACTGTAGCTTTCTTT. The complete variable domain, with remaining parts taken from reference TRBV7-9 and TRBJ1-1, reads DTGVSQNPRHKITKRGQNVTFRCDPISEHNRLYWYRQTLGQGPEFLTYFQNEAQLEKSRLLSDRFSAERPKGSFSTLEIQRTEQGDSAMYLCASGSDSMNTVAFFGQGTRLTVV.